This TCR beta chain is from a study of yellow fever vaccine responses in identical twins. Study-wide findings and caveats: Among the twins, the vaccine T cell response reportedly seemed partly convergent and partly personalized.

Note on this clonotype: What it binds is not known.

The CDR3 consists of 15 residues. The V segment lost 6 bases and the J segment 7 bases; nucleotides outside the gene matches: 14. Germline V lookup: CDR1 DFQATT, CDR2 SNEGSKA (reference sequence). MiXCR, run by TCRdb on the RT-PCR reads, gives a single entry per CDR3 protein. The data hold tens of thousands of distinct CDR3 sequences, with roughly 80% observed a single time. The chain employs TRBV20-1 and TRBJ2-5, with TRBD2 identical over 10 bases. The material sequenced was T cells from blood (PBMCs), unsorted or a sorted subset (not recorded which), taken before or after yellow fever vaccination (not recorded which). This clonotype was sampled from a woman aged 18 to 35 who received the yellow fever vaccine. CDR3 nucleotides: TGCAGTGCCCAGAAGGGGTTAGCGGGAGGAGGGACCCAGTACTTC. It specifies CSAQKGLAGGGTQYF.